This T cell receptor (beta chain) comes out of a study of tumor-infiltrating lymphocytes in primary liver carcinoma. The CDR3 is made up of 13 amino acids. Looked up from germline, CDR1 is MGHRA and CDR2 is YSYEKL. Comments on this clonotype: Its antigen is currently unknown. One junction end does not reproduce the germline sequence, and a read error may be involved.

For blood RNA, unsorted whole blood served as the source, and germline DNA was extracted too. Study-level findings and limits: Tumor top-250-clone fraction significantly exceeded that of blood (p = 0.039). Less overlap was seen in tumor-adjacent and tumor-blood pairs than in tumor region pairs.

Starting from approximately 470 ng of total RNA, TCR beta cDNA was produced with a primer in the constant region. ARM-PCR was slightly modified, and three nested multiplex PCR rounds with it gave rise to the TCR beta libraries. The first two PCR rounds used TRBV1-TRBV30 primers with a Cbeta primer, roughly 10 cycles each. A single record per CDR3 protein comes from TCRdb applying MiXCR to the multiplex PCR reads. Of almost 200,000 distinct CDR3 sequences in the sample, about 61% are singletons; the top ten hold 6% to 8.5%. The chain combines TRBV4-1 with TRBJ2-7; D is ambiguous. Sequenced sample: peripheral blood. This TCR was recovered from a woman aged 60-75 years with primary liver carcinoma and hepatitis B virus infection. The chain's CDR3 is CASRRNGRYEQHF. The CDR3 DNA sequence: TGCGCCAGCAGGAGGAACGGCCGCTACGAGCAGCACTTC.